This TCR beta chain stems from a study of CD8+ T cells in alopecia areata. Treatment described: oral pan-JAK inhibitor, 5-10 mg twice daily. The length of the CDR3 is 13 residues. V lost 1 base and J lost 6, with 9 bases in between. Germline loops: CDR1 SNHLY, CDR2 FYNNEI. Reverse transcription of extracted RNA yielded cDNA, which provided the sequencing template. The method was immunoSEQ multiplex PCR; TCRdb's version includes in-frame clones alone and lacks a portion of them. The table shows 120,000 or so clones, with approximately 60% occurring only once. The receptor was isolated from a human donor with alopecia areata. The genes are TRBV2 and TRBJ2-5; D remains ambiguous. The sequenced sample was CD4+ T cells sorted from blood, obtained at week 4, from a patient treated with tofacitinib. CDR3: CASSEDRVKTQYF. CDR3 DNA: TGTGCCAGCAGTGAAGATAGGGTGAAGACCCAGTACTTC. Based on the CDR3 plus reference TRBV2 and TRBJ2-5, the full variable domain is EPEVTQTPSHQVTQMGQEVILRCVPISNHLYFYWYRQILGQKVEFLVSFYNNEISEKSEIFDDQFSVERPDGSNFTLKIRSTKLEDSAMYFCASSEDRVKTQYFGPGTRLLVL.